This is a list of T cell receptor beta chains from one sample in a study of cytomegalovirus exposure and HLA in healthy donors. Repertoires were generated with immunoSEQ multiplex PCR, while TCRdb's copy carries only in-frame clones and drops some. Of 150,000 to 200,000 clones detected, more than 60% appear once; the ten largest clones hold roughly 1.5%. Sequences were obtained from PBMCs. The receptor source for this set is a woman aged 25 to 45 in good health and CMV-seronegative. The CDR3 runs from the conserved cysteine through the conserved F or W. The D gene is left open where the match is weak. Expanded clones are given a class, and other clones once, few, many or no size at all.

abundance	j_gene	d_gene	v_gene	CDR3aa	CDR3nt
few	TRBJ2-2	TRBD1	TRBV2	CASSRGQGILTGELFF	TGTGCCAGCAGTCGAGGACAGGGGATCCTCACCGGGGAGCTGTTTTTT
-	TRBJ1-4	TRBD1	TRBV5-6	CASSTYGQGVDEKLFF	TGTGCCAGCAGCACCTACGGACAGGGGGTCGATGAAAAACTGTTTTTT
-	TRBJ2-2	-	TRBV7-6	CASSGQLNTGELFF	TGTGCCAGCAGCGGACAGCTTAACACCGGGGAGCTGTTTTTT
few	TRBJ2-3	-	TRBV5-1	CASSGVDARTDTQYF	TGCGCCAGCAGTGGAGTAGACGCCCGCACAGATACGCAGTATTTT
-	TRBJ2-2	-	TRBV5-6	CASSSTGRGRGRNTGELFF	TGTGCCAGCAGCTCTACGGGGCGGGGCAGGGGGAGGAACACCGGGGAGCTGTTTTTT
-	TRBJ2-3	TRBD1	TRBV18	CASSRAGTEVHTQYF	TGTGCCAGCTCACGGGCCGGGACAGAAGTCCATACGCAGTATTTT
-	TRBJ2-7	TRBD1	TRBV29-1	CSTTGDRGYEQYF	TGCAGCACCACCGGGGACAGGGGGTACGAGCAGTACTTC
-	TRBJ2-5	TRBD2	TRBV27	CASRAGTSVRQGTQYF	TGTGCCAGCAGAGCCGGGACTAGCGTGAGACAAGGGACCCAGTACTTC
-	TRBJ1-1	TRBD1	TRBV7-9	CASSLVRDRGLPEAFF	TGTGCCAGCAGCTTAGTTCGTGACAGGGGGTTACCTGAAGCTTTCTTT
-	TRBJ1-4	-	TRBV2	CASSGQLRNEKLFF	TGTGCCAGCAGTGGACAGCTTAGAAATGAAAAACTGTTTTTT
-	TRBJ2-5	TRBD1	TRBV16	CASSQEGTGTETQYF	TGTGCCAGCAGCCAAGAGGGGACAGGGACAGAGACCCAGTACTTC
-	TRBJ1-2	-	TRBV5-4	CASSTGQQANYGYTF	TGTGCCAGCAGCACGGGACAACAAGCTAACTATGGCTACACCTTC
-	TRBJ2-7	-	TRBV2	CASSQGNYEQYF	TGTGCCAGCAGCCAGGGGAACTACGAGCAGTACTTC
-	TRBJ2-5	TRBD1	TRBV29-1	CSVAGDRGTQYF	TGCAGCGTTGCTGGGGACAGGGGGACCCAGTACTTC
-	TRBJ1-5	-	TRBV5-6	CASSLDRSNQPQHF	TGTGCCAGCAGCCTTGACAGAAGCAATCAGCCCCAGCATTTT
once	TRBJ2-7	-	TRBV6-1	CASSETTGLQQYF	TGTGCCAGCAGTGAAACGACGGGATTACAGCAGTACTTC
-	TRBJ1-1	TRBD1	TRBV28	CASSPRGQGAGDTEAFF	TGTGCCAGCAGTCCCCGAGGACAGGGGGCGGGGGACACTGAAGCTTTCTTT
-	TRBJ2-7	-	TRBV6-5	CATSSLSGSEQYF	TGTGCCACCTCTAGTTTATCTGGGAGCGAGCAGTACTTC
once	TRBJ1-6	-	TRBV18	CASSGQSNSPLHF	TGTGCCAGCTCAGGGCAGTCCAATTCACCCCTCCACTTT
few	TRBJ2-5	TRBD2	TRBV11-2	CASSLELAGEETQYF	TGTGCCAGCAGCTTAGAGTTAGCGGGGGAAGAGACCCAGTACTTC
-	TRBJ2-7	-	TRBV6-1	CASSEFRAYEQYF	TGTGCCAGCAGTGAATTCAGGGCCTACGAGCAGTACTTC
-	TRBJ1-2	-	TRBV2	CASTIGAAGFTLNYGYTF	TGTGCCAGCACCATCGGGGCAGCGGGCTTTACTCTGAACTATGGCTACACCTTC
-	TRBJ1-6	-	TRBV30	CAWSHWGSGDSPLHF	TGTGCCTGGAGTCATTGGGGCTCAGGGGATTCACCCCTCCACTTT
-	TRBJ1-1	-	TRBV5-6	CASSLEPGGTEAFF	TGTGCCAGCAGCTTGGAACCGGGGGGCACTGAAGCTTTCTTT
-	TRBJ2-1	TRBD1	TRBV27	CASSLSNQGARGEQFF	TGTGCCAGCAGTTTATCGAACCAGGGGGCTAGGGGTGAGCAGTTCTTC
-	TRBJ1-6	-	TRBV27	CASRAAEYYNSPLHF	TGTGCCAGCAGGGCCGCGGAGTACTATAATTCACCCCTCCACTTT
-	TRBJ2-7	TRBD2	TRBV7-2	CASSLVPGLAGGYEQYF	TGTGCCAGCAGCTTAGTTCCGGGACTAGCGGGGGGGTACGAGCAGTACTTC
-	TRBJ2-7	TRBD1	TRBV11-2	CASSGDRGYEQYF	TGTGCCAGCAGCGGGGACAGGGGATACGAGCAGTACTTC
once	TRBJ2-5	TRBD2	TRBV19	CASSIRTSGGETQYF	TGTGCCAGTAGTATCAGGACTAGCGGGGGAGAGACCCAGTACTTC
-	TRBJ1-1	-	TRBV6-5	CASSYSGGNTEAFF	TGTGCCAGCAGTTACTCGGGGGGGAACACTGAAGCTTTCTTT
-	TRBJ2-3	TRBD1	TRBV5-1	CASSLSDRGTDTQYF	TGCGCCAGCAGCTTATCGGACAGGGGCACAGATACGCAGTATTTT